This T cell receptor beta chain was sequenced in a study of control samples from healthy donors and cancer patients. This clone was picked up a small number of times. Sequenced by immunoSEQ multiplex PCR; TCRdb stores in-frame clones only, minus some. The sample yields 100,000 to 150,000 clones, nearly 90% seen once. V dropped 5 bases and J dropped 8 bases, with 21 bases sitting between them. The CDR3 is made up of 15 amino acids. Germline CDR1 and CDR2: SEHNR and FQNEAQ (reference sequence). This chain joins TRBV7-9 and TRBJ1-2; perhaps TRBD1 as D (6 bases). This clonotype was sampled from a man aged 45 to 65 in good health. The sequencing input was blood. CDR3 bases: TGTGCCAGCAGCCTGGGGACAACTCCCACGGGGGGCTACACCTTC. This codes for CASSLGTTPTGGYTF.